The 20 T cell receptor beta chains in this list originate from one sample, sequenced in a study of CD8 T cells in ankylosing spondylitis. TCRdb passed the 5' RACE reads through MiXCR, listing each CDR3 protein once. Here the sample spans about 42,000 distinct CDR3 sequences, about 4.2% being singletons. The sequenced material came from blood, either unsorted or a sorted T cell fraction (not recorded which). The source is a female donor with ankylosing spondylitis or in good health (not recorded which).

Many counts were recorded for this clonotype. The chain uses TRBV9 and TRBJ1-1, with D perhaps TRBD1 (5 bases). Per the germline V gene, CDR1 is SGDLS and CDR2 is YYNGEE. Trimming shortened V by 4 bases and J by 5 bases, and 18 bases separated the two germline ends. The CDR3 is 15 residues long. CDR3 in DNA: TGTGCCAGCAGCCCTAGAGTCGAGGGGAGTACTGAAGCTTTCTTT. Translated: CASSPRVEGSTEAFF. The whole variable domain, filled in from reference TRBV9 and TRBJ1-1, reads DSGVTQTPKHLITATGQRVTLRCSPRSGDLSVYWYQQSLDQGLQFLIQYYNGEERAKGNILERFSAQQFPDLHSELNLSSLELGDSALYFCASSPRVEGSTEAFFGQGTRLTVV.

This clonotype appeared many times. The genes are TRBV9 and TRBJ2-6; a weak D match, TRBD2 (5 bases). The germline CDR1 and CDR2 sequences are SGDLS and YYNGEE. The CDR3 is made up of 17 amino acids. Trimming took 2 bases from V and 0 from J, leaving 12 bases between them. The CDR3 is CASSVSGDFSGANVLTF. In DNA form, the CDR3 reads TGTGCCAGCAGCGTCTCCGGGGATTTCTCTGGGGCCAACGTCCTGACTTTC.

This clonotype came up many times. A much larger clone lies a single base off, so this may be a read error. The chain joins TRBV9 to TRBJ1-1, with D tentatively TRBD1 (6 bases). The V gene's germline CDR1 is SGDLS and CDR2 YYNGEE. Trimming took off 3 bases at V and 6 bases at J, with 12 bases between the two ends. This CDR3 contains 13 residues. CDR3 sequence: CASSASGDPEAFF. The CDR3 nucleotides are TGTGCCAGCAGCGCCTCAGGGGATCCTGAAGCTTTCTTT.

This clonotype was recorded many times. The chain's CDR3 is CASSVDREDPQFF. The CDR3 DNA reads as TGTGCCAGCAGCGTAGATCGGGAGGACCCTCAGTTCTTC. The chain joins TRBV9 to TRBJ2-1, with TRBD2 matching 7 bases. Germline CDR1 and CDR2: SGDLS and YYNGEE. J was trimmed by 13 bases and V by 0 bases; bases with no gene match: 7. This CDR3 contains 13 residues.

There are many counts of this clonotype. The chain employs TRBV9 and TRBJ2-1; D is perhaps TRBD2 (5 bases). The CDR3 has 14 residues. From germline, CDR1 is SGDLS and CDR2 YYNGEE. With 3 bases removed from V and 9 bases from J, the gap between germline ends came to 16 bases. CDR3 sequence reads: CASSAEGLLGEQFF. CDR3 DNA sequence: TGTGCCAGCAGCGCCGAGGGTCTTCTCGGTGAGCAGTTCTTC. The variable domain in full, with the rest retrieved from reference TRBV9 and TRBJ2-1, is DSGVTQTPKHLITATGQRVTLRCSPRSGDLSVYWYQQSLDQGLQFLIQYYNGEERAKGNILERFSAQQFPDLHSELNLSSLELGDSALYFCASSAEGLLGEQFFGPGTRLTVL.

In its sample, this clonotype was seen many times. V and J are TRBV9 and TRBJ2-7; no definite D call. The length of the CDR3 is 13 residues. Germline lookup yields CDR1 SGDLS and CDR2 YYNGEE. Trimming pared 2 bases from V and 3 bases from J, leaving 9 bases between. The CDR3 coding sequence is TGTGCCAGCAGCGTTGGCGGAAGCTACGAGCAGTACTTC. It specifies CASSVGGSYEQYF.

This clonotype was observed many times. The chain carries TRBV9 and TRBJ2-2; D is perhaps TRBD2 (6 bases). Germline V gene data show CDR1 as SGDLS and CDR2 as YYNGEE. CDR3 length equals 16 residues. The V end was cut by 0 bases, the J end by 4 bases, with 13 bases between. The DNA for the CDR3 is TGTGCCAGCAGCGTAGCTGGGAGAGCGGGCACCGGGGAGCTGTTTTTT. Residues: CASSVAGRAGTGELFF. Full variable domain (missing parts from reference TRBV9 and TRBJ2-2): DSGVTQTPKHLITATGQRVTLRCSPRSGDLSVYWYQQSLDQGLQFLIQYYNGEERAKGNILERFSAQQFPDLHSELNLSSLELGDSALYFCASSVAGRAGTGELFFGEGSRLTVL.

This clonotype was counted between two and nine times. The chain couples TRBV9 to TRBJ1-3, with TRBD1 identical over 9 bases. Germline CDR1 and CDR2: SGDLS and YYNGEE. The CDR3 runs to 18 residues. Germline trimming cut 0 bases from V and 0 bases from J; bases unmatched to any gene: 7. The CDR3 here is CASSVGGTGRSSGNTIYF. The CDR3 nucleotides are TGTGCCAGCAGCGTAGGTGGGACAGGGCGTTCCTCTGGAAACACCATATATTTT.

The sample holds many counts of this clonotype. This sequence joins TRBV9 and TRBJ1-6; no firm D call. Germline-derived CDR1 and CDR2 are SGDLS and YYNGEE. Trimming stripped 0 bases from V and 6 bases from J, with 7 bases between. CDR3 length: 14 amino acids. In nucleotides, the CDR3 is TGTGCCAGCAGCGTAGAGGGAGGTAATTCACCCCTCCACTTT. This sequence encodes CASSVEGGNSPLHF.

This clonotype was counted ten times or more. The J gene is TRBJ1-2, the V gene TRBV9, with a tentative D call TRBD1 (6 bases). Germline assignment: CDR1 SGDLS and CDR2 YYNGEE. This CDR3 has 16 amino acids. V lost 0 bases and J 7 bases, leaving 19 bases between the germline ends. This CDR3 is CASSVGGGTGNIGYTF. As DNA, the CDR3 is TGTGCCAGCAGCGTAGGGGGGGGAACAGGGAATATTGGCTACACCTTC.

This clonotype was recorded at least ten times. This chain links TRBV9 with TRBJ2-1, with D hard to call. CDR3 length: 13 residues. Germline assignment: CDR1 SGDLS and CDR2 YYNGEE. V lost 0 bases, J lost 7 bases, and 8 bases lay in between. CDR3 DNA sequence: TGTGCCAGCAGCGTAGCTAGGGTTAATGAGCAGTTCTTC. The encoded protein is CASSVARVNEQFF.

This clonotype was recorded many times. The genes are TRBV9 and TRBJ2-2; D not resolved. V was clipped by 0 bases and J by 6 bases, with 12 bases between them. The CDR3 length is 15 residues. Germline values: CDR1 SGDLS, CDR2 YYNGEE. The CDR3 DNA reads TGTGCCAGCAGCGTAGTGCCCCTTGCCTCCGGGGAGCTGTTTTTT. Translated: CASSVVPLASGELFF.

This clonotype was found many times. J is TRBJ2-1 and V is TRBV9; D is unclear. CDR3 length: 12 residues. V was pared by 0 bases and J by 10 bases, with 8 bases between. The germline CDR1 and CDR2 sequences are SGDLS and YYNGEE. The CDR3 DNA reads TGTGCCAGCAGCGTAGGGAATAGCGAGCAGTTCTTC. It specifies CASSVGNSEQFF.

This clonotype showed up many times. The chain is built from TRBV9 and TRBJ2-7; 9 bases line up with TRBD1. V shed 4 bases and J 4 bases; nucleotides not matched to a gene: 6. Germline lookup yields CDR1 SGDLS and CDR2 YYNGEE. The CDR3 spans 14 residues. DNA of the CDR3: TGTGCCAGCAGCCATCAGACAGGGGGATACGAGCAGTACTTC. Protein: CASSHQTGGYEQYF.

Many counts were recorded for this clonotype. The rearrangement uses TRBV9 and TRBJ2-2; 7 bases line up with TRBD2. The ends lost 7 bases at V and 4 bases at J; junction bases unmatched: 4. Germline V gives CDR1 SGDLS, CDR2 YYNGEE. The CDR3 contains 13 residues. The CDR3 sequence: CASGGRGTGELFF. The CDR3 nucleotides read TGTGCCAGCGGAGGGAGGGGCACCGGGGAGCTGTTTTTT.

Many counts were recorded for this clonotype. Here the CDR3 reads CASSQQTQGEAFF. Here the CDR3 DNA reads TGTGCCAGCAGCCAACAGACCCAAGGTGAAGCTTTCTTT. The V and J genes are TRBV9 and TRBJ1-1, with unresolved D. Germline V gene data show CDR1 as SGDLS and CDR2 as YYNGEE. Trimming cost V 4 bases and J 7 bases, with 14 bases left between them. CDR3 size: 13 residues.

This clonotype occurred a few times. The V and J genes are TRBV9 and TRBJ1-1; D not resolved. There are 15 residues in the CDR3. V was pared by 3 bases and J by 1 base, with 13 bases between. CDR1 is SGDLS and CDR2 is YYNGEE in the germline V gene. CDR3 sequence (DNA): TGTGCCAGCAGCGGAGTCAATAAGAAGAACACTGAAGCTTTCTTT. Protein sequence: CASSGVNKKNTEAFF.

This clonotype was recorded many times. The V gene is TRBV9, the J gene TRBJ1-3; 8 bases fit TRBD1. V shed 3 bases and J 2 bases; nucleotides not matched to a gene: 4. The CDR3 spans 15 residues. Looked up from germline, CDR1 is SGDLS and CDR2 is YYNGEE. This CDR3 is CASSETGVAGNTIYF. For the CDR3, the DNA is TGTGCCAGCAGCGAGACAGGGGTGGCTGGAAACACCATATATTTT.

This clonotype was observed at least ten times. The DNA is omitted, as the CDR3 cannot be located on it reliably, and the CDR3 follows TCRdb's listing. V and J are TRBV9 and TRBJ2-5; no DNA check was done on the table's D call, TRBD1. Germline V gives CDR1 SGDLS, CDR2 YYNGEE. Inclusive of both ends, the CDR3 amounts to 15 amino acids. CDR3 residues: CASSVGQGFLETQYF.

In its sample, this clonotype was seen many times. The chain carries TRBV9 and TRBJ2-3; unclear D gene. The CDR3 length is 16 residues. Germline values: CDR1 SGDLS, CDR2 YYNGEE. V was trimmed by 0 bases and J by 5 bases, leaving 16 bases between them. The CDR3 spells CASSVGPGIIVDTQYF. The CDR3 DNA sequence: TGTGCCAGCAGCGTAGGTCCGGGCATCATCGTAGATACGCAGTATTTT.